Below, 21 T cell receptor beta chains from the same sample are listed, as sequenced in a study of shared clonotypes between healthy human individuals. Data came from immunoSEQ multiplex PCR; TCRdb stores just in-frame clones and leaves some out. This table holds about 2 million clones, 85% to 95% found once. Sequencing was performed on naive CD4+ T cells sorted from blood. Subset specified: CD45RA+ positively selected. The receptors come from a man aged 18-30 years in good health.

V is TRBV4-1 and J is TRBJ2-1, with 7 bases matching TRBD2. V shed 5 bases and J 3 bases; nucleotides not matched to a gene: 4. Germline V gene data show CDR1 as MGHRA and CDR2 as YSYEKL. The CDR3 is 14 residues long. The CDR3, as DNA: TGCGCCAGCAGCAGAACTAGCGACTACAATGAGCAGTTCTTC. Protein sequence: CASSRTSDYNEQFF.

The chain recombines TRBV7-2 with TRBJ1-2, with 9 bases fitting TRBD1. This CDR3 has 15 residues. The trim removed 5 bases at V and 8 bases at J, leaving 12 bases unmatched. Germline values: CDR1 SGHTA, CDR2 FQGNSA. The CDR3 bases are TGTGCCAGCAGCGAACGTACAGGGGGCCATGCCGGCTACACCTTC. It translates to CASSERTGGHAGYTF.

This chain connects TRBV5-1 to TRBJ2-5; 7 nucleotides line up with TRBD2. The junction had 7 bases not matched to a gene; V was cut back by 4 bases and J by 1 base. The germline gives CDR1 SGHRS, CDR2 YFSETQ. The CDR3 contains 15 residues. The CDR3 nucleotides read TGCGCCAGCAGCCCTGCCTGGGGGGGCCAAGAGACCCAGTACTTC. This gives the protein CASSPAWGGQETQYF.

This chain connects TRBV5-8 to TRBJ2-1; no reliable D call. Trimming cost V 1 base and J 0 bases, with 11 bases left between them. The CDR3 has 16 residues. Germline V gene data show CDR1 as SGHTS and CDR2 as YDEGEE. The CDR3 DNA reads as TGTGCCAGCAGCTTGCGCGGCGGAATCTCCTACAATGAGCAGTTCTTC. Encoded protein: CASSLRGGISYNEQFF.

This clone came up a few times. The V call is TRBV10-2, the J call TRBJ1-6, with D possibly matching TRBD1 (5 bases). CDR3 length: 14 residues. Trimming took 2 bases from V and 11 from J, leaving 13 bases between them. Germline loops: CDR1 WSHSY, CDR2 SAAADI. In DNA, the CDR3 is TGCGCCAGCAGTGAGGGCCAGGGCTATGCACCCCTCCACTTT. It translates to CASSEGQGYAPLHF.

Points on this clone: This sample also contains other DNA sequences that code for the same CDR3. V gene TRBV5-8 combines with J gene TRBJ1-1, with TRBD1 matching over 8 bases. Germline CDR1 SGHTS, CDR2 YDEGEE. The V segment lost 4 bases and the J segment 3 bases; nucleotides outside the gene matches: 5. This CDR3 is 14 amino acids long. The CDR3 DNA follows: TGTGCCAGCAGCCTGGGACAGGCGTACACTGAAGCTTTCTTT. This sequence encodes CASSLGQAYTEAFF.

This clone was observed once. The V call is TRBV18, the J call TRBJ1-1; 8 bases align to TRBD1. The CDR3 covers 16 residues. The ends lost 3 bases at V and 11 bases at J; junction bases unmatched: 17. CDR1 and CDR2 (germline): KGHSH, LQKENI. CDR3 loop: CASSPLGTGPQAAAFF. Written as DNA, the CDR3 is TGTGCCAGCTCACCGCTGGGGACAGGCCCCCAAGCGGCCGCTTTCTTT.

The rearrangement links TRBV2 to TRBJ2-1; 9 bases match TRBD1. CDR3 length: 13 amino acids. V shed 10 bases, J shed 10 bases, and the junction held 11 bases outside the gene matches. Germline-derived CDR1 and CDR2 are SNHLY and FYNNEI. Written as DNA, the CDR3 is TGTGCCATTTCCCGGGACAGGGTCAGGGAGCAGTTCTTC. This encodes CAISRDRVREQFF.

The CDR3 region has the DNA TGCGCCAGCAGCTACCAGGGGGACACAGATACGCAGTATTTT. It encodes CASSYQGDTDTQYF. This chain uses TRBV5-1 with TRBJ2-3, with TRBD1 identical over 7 bases. Per germline, CDR1 SGHRS and CDR2 YFSETQ. This CDR3 comprises 14 residues. Trimming at V came to 3 bases and at J to 2 bases, leaving 3 bases not matched to a gene.

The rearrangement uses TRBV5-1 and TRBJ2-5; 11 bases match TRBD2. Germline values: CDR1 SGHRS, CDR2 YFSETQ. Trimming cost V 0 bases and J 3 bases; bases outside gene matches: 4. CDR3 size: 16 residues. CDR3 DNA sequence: TGCGCCAGCAGCTTGGGTACTAGCGGGGGAAAAGAGACCCAGTACTTC. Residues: CASSLGTSGGKETQYF.

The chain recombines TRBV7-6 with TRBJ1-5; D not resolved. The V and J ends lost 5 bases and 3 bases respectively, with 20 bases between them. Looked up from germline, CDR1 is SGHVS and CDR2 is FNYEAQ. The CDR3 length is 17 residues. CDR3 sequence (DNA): TGTGCCAGCAGCCCTGCCCGGACCCCGGACGTCAATCAGCCCCAGCATTTT. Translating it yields CASSPARTPDVNQPQHF. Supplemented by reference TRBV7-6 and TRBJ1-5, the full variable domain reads GAGVSQSPRYKVTKRGQDVALRCDPISGHVSLYWYRQALGQGPEFLTYFNYEAQQDKSGLPNDRFSAERPEGSISTLTIQRTEQRDSAMYRCASSPARTPDVNQPQHFGDGTRLSIL.

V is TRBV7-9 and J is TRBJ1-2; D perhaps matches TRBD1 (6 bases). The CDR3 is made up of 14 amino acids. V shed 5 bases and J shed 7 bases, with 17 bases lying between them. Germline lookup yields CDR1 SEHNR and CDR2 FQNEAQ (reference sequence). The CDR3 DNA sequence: TGTGCCAGCAGCACTCTACAGGGCCCGGGTGGCTACACCTTC. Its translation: CASSTLQGPGGYTF.

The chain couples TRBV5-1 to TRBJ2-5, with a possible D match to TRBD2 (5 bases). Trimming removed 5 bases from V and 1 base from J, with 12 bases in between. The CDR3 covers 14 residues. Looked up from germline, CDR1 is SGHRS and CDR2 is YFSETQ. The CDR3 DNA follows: TGCGCCAGCAGGAAGTCGGGGATCCAAGAGACCCAGTACTTC. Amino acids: CASRKSGIQETQYF.

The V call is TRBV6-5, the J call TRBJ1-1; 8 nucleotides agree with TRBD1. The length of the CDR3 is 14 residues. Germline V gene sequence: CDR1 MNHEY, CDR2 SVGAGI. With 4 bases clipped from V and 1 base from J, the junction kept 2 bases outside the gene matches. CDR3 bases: TGTGCCAGCAGTTGGGACAGGACGAACACTGAAGCTTTCTTT. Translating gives CASSWDRTNTEAFF.

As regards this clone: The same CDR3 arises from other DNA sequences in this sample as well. The CDR3 DNA reads as TGCGCCAGCAGCTTGGAAGGATCTGGAAACACCATATATTTT. This sequence encodes CASSLEGSGNTIYF. The chain links TRBV5-1 to TRBJ1-3; D gene uncertain. Germline lookup yields CDR1 SGHRS and CDR2 YFSETQ. V was shortened by 0 bases and J by 1 base, with 5 bases between the two germline ends. The CDR3 runs to 14 residues.

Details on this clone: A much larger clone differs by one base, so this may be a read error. CDR3: CASSFADTQYF. CDR3 sequence (DNA): TGTGCCAGCAGCTTCGCAGATACGCAGTATTTT. This chain connects TRBV7-6 to TRBJ2-3, with D unclear. This CDR3 region has 11 residues. The germline gives CDR1 SGHVS, CDR2 FNYEAQ. Trimming left V 3 bases short and J 4 bases short, with 2 bases between.

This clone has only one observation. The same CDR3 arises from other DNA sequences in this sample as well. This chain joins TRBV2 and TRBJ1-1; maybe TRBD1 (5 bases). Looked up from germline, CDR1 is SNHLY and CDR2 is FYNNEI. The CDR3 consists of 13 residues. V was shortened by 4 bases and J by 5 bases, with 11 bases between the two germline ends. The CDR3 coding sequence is TGTGCCAGCAGTGGAGGGGTAGGGACTGAAGCTTTCTTT. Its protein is CASSGGVGTEAFF.

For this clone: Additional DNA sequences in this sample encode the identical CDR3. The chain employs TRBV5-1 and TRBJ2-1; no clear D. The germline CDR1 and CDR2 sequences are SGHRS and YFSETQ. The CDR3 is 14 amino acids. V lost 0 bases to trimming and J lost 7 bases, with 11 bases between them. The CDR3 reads CASSLGALGNEQFF. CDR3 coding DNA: TGCGCCAGCAGCTTGGGGGCCCTGGGGAATGAGCAGTTCTTC.

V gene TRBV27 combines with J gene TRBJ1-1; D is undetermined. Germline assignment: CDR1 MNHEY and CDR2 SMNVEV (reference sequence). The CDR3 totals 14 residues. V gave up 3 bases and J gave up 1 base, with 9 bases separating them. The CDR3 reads CASSFLTRNTEAFF. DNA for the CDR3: TGTGCCAGCAGTTTCTTAACCAGGAACACTGAAGCTTTCTTT.

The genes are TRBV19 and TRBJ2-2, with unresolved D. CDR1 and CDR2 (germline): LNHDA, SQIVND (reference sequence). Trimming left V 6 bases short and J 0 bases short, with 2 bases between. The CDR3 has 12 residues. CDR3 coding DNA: TGTGCCAGTAGAACGAACACCGGGGAGCTGTTTTTT. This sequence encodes CASRTNTGELFF.

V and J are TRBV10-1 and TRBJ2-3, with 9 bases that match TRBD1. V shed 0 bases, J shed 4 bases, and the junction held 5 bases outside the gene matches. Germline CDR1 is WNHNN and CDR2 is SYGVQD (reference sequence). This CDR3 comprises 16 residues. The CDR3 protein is CASSESRTGAADTQYF. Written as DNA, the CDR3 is TGCGCCAGCAGTGAGTCAAGGACAGGGGCAGCAGATACGCAGTATTTT.